This TCR beta chain was found in a study of blood T cells in healthy people across ages. Overall study findings and caveats: Unknown donor CMV status possibly confounded expanded clonotype changes.

Primed by a sample-barcoded 5' primer and a J-beta primer mix, a second PCR proceeded for roughly 7 to 12 cycles. Each cDNA molecule was tagged by a template-switch adaptor that had 12 random nucleotides. TCRdb used MiXCR to reprocess the 5' RACE reads, holding one entry per CDR3 protein. Among 700,000 to 900,000 distinct CDR3 sequences listed, about 48% were seen once. In regard to this clonotype: What it binds is not known.

The sequencing sample was made of blood. The TCR was taken from an elderly man in good health.

The CDR3 DNA sequence: TGTGCCAGCAGTCCCCGGCGTGCGGATCAAGAGACCCAGTACTTC. This sequence encodes CASSPRRADQETQYF. The V call is TRBV6-6, the J call TRBJ2-5, with D unclear. CDR1 is MNHNY and CDR2 is SVGAGI in the germline V gene (reference sequence). V lost 5 bases, J lost 2 bases, and 15 bases lay in between. CDR3 size: 15 residues.